What follows is one T cell receptor (beta chain) and its context. The sample belongs to a study of post-analysis software for immune sequencing data. Prepared TCR beta cDNA libraries contained unique molecular identifiers. One entry per CDR3 protein, called by TCRdb with MiXCR from the PCR reads. The table shows around 440,000 distinct CDR3 sequences, with around 40% occurring only once. Sequences were obtained from blood. This sequence was found in a girl between 10 and 17 years old with multiple sclerosis.

The CDR3 here is CASADPGLAGVETQYF. The CDR3 coding sequence is TGCGCCAGCGCGGACCCGGGACTAGCGGGAGTAGAGACCCAGTACTTC. The chain combines TRBV5-1 with TRBJ2-5; TRBD2 matches 14 bases. The germline V gene encodes CDR1 SGHRS and CDR2 YFSETQ. Germline trimming cut 7 bases from V and 4 bases from J; bases unmatched to any gene: 9. This CDR3 has 16 residues.